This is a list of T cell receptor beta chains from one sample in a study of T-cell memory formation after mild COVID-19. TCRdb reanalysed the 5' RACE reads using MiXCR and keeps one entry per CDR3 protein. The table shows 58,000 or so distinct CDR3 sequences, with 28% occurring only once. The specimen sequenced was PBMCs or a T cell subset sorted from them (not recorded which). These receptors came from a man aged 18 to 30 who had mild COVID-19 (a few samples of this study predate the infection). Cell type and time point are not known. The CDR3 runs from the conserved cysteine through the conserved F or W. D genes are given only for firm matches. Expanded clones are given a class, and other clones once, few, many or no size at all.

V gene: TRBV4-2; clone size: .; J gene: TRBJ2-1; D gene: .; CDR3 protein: CASSQDLEKQFF; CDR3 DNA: TGTGCCAGCAGCCAAGATCTGGAGAAGCAGTTCTTC
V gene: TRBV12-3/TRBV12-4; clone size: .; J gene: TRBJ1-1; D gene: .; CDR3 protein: CASSPPRQTEAFF; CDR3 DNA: TGTGCCAGCAGTCCTCCGCGACAGACTGAAGCTTTCTTT
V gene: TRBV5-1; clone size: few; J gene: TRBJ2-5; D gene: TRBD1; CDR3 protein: CASSDSSWGQGVSETQYF; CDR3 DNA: TGCGCCAGCAGCGATAGCTCATGGGGACAGGGAGTATCAGAGACCCAGTACTTC
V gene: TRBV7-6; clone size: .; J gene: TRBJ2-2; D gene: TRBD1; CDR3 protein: CASSSDRGLGGELFF; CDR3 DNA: TGTGCCAGCAGCTCGGACAGGGGGCTGGGCGGGGAGCTGTTTTTT
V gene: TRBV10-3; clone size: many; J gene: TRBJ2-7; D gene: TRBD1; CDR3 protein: CAISGEGGIEQYF; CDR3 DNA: TGTGCCATCAGTGGCGAAGGGGGCATCGAGCAGTACTTC
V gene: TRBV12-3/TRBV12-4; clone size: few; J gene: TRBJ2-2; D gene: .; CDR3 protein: CASSPDRNTGELFF; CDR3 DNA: TGTGCCAGCAGCCCTGACAGGAACACCGGGGAGCTGTTTTTT
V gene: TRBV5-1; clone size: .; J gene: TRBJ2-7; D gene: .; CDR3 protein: CASSLAPGYTSYEQYF; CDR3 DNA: TGCGCCAGCAGCTTGGCTCCAGGTTACACCTCCTACGAGCAGTACTTC
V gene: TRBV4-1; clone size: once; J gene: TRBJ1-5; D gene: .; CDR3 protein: CASSQEGQTQPQHF; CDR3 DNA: TGCGCCAGCAGCCAAGAAGGACAGACTCAGCCCCAGCATTTT
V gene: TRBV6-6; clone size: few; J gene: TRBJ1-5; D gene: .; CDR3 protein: CASSPTDSNQPQHF; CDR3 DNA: TGTGCCAGCAGTCCGACAGACAGCAATCAGCCCCAGCATTTT
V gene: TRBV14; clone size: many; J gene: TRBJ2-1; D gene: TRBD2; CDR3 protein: CASSTTSGGSGNNEQFF; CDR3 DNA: TGTGCCAGCAGCACGACTAGCGGGGGTAGTGGGAACAATGAGCAGTTCTTC
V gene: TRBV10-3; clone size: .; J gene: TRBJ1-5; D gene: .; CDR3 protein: CAISGGNQPQHF; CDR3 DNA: TGTGCCATCAGTGGGGGCAATCAGCCCCAGCATTTT
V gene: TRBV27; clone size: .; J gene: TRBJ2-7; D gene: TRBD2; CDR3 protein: CASSWTSGTYEQYF; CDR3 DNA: TGTGCCAGCAGTTGGACTAGCGGCACCTACGAGCAGTACTTC
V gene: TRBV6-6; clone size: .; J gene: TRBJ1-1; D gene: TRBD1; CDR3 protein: CASSYGGTGGTEAFF; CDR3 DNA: TGTGCCAGCAGTTATGGTGGGACAGGGGGCACTGAAGCTTTCTTT
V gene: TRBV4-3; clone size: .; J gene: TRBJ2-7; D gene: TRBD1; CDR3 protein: CASSAHRGLVYEQYF; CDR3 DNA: TGCGCCAGCAGCGCTCACAGGGGGTTGGTTTACGAGCAGTACTTC
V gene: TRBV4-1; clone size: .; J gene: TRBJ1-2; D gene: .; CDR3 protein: CASSQEGYGYTF; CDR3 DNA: TGCGCCAGCAGCCAAGAAGGCTATGGCTACACCTTC
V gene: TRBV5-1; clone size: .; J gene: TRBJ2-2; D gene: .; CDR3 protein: CASRDITTGELFF; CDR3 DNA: TGCGCCAGCAGAGACATAACCACCGGGGAGCTGTTTTTT
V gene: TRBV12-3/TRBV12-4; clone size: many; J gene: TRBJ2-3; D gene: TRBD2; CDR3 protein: CASTWVLALDTQYF; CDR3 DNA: TGTGCCAGCACCTGGGTACTAGCGCTTGATACGCAGTATTTT
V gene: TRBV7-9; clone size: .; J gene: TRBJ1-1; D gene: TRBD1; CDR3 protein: CASGDRVDTEAFF; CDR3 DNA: TGTGCCAGCGGGGACAGGGTCGACACTGAAGCTTTCTTT
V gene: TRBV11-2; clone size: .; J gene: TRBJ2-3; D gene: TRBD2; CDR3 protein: CDSSVGRGWTDTQYF; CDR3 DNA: TGTGACAGCAGCGTAGGGAGGGGATGGACAGATACGCAGTATTTT
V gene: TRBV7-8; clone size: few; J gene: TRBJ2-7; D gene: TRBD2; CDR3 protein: CASESGGYEQYF; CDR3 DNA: TGTGCGAGCGAGAGCGGGGGCTACGAGCAGTACTTC
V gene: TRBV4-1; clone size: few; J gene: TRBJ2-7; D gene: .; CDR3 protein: CASSLRTQNEQYF; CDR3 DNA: TGCGCCAGCAGCCTCCGGACCCAAAACGAGCAGTACTTC
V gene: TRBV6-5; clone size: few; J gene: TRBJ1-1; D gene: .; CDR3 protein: CASSLASGGEAFF; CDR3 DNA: TGTGCCAGCAGCCTGGCGTCGGGTGGGGAAGCTTTCTTT
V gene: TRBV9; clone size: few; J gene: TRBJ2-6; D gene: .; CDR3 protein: CASSGRHSSGANVLTF; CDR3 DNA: TGTGCCAGCAGCGGGAGGCATAGCTCTGGGGCCAACGTCCTGACTTTC
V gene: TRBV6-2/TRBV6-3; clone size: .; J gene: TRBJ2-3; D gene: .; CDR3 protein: CASSYSGESTDTQYF; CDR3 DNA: TGTGCCAGCAGTTACTCGGGAGAAAGCACAGATACGCAGTATTTT
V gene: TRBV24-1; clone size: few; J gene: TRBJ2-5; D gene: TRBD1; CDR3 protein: CATSGAGGETQYF; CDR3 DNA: TGTGCCACCAGTGGGGCAGGGGGCGAGACCCAGTACTTC
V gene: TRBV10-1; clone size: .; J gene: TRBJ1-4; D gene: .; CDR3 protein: CASSEWGRRKTNEKLFF; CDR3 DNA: TGCGCCAGCAGTGAGTGGGGGAGGAGAAAAACTAATGAAAAACTGTTTTTT
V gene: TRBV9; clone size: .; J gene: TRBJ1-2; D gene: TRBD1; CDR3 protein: CASSSPMEDRNYGYTF; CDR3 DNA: TGTGCCAGCAGCTCCCCGATGGAGGACAGGAACTATGGCTACACCTTC
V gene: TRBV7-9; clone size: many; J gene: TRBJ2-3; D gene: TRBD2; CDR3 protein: CASKRASGSPSTDTQYF; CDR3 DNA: TGTGCCAGCAAGCGGGCTAGCGGGTCCCCTAGCACAGATACGCAGTATTTT
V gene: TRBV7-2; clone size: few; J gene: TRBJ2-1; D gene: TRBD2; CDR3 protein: CASSLPPGTRGFYNEQFF; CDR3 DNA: TGTGCCAGCAGCCTACCCCCTGGGACTAGGGGATTTTACAATGAGCAGTTCTTC
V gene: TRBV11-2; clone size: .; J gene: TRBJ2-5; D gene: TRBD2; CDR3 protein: CASSLGRGSQETQYF; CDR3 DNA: TGTGCCAGCAGCTTAGGGCGGGGGAGCCAAGAGACCCAGTACTTC
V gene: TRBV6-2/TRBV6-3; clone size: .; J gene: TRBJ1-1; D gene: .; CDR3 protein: CASSYAGLNTEAFF; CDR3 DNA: TGTGCCAGCAGTTACGCAGGGTTGAACACTGAAGCTTTCTTT
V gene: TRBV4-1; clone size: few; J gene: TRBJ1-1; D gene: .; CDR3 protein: CASRSGGTEAFF; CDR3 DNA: TGCGCCAGCAGATCAGGCGGGACTGAAGCTTTCTTT